Listed below are T cell receptor beta chains from one sample, sequenced in a study of CD8+ T cells in alopecia areata. Measured with immunoSEQ multiplex PCR; TCRdb has only the in-frame clones, and not every one. Of around 300,000 clones listed, approximately 60% are singletons. Sample: CD4+ T cells sorted from blood, taken at roughly week 52, from a patient treated with tofacitinib. The receptors derive from a human donor with alopecia areata. Each CDR3 is given with its conserved first and last residue. Fields, in order: D gene, clone size, J gene, V gene, CDR3 protein, CDR3 DNA. A D gene is named only where the DNA matches it firmly. Clone size is stated in some rows and not others, as once, few, many or a class when expanded.

NA | NA | TRBJ1-1 | TRBV4-2 | CASSQEIPFRGLLGDTEAFF | TGTGCCAGCAGCCAAGAAATCCCTTTCCGGGGACTCCTTGGCGACACTGAAGCTTTCTTT
TRBD1 | few | TRBJ1-1 | TRBV5-4 | CASSLAGGNTEAFF | TGTGCCAGCAGCTTGGCAGGGGGGAACACTGAAGCTTTCTTT
NA | NA | TRBJ2-5 | TRBV6-5 | CASSRTVQETQYF | TGTGCCAGCAGTAGGACAGTACAAGAGACCCAGTACTTC
TRBD1 | NA | TRBJ1-1 | TRBV30 | CAWSGQGTSFF | TGTGCCTGGAGTGGACAGGGGACCTCTTTCTTT
NA | once | TRBJ1-5 | TRBV30 | CAWSGGGRQPQHF | TGTGCCTGGAGTGGGGGGGGTCGCCAGCCCCAGCATTTT
TRBD1 | NA | TRBJ1-2 | TRBV6-5 | CASSPVGDSYYGYTF | TGTGCCAGCAGTCCCGTGGGGGACAGTTACTATGGCTACACCTTC
NA | NA | TRBJ2-5 | TRBV5-1 | CASSIRGAAETQYF | TGCGCCAGCAGCATTCGGGGGGCTGCAGAGACCCAGTACTTC
NA | NA | TRBJ2-1 | TRBV9 | CASSVEGYSYNEQFF | TGTGCCAGCAGCGTAGAAGGCTACTCCTACAATGAGCAGTTCTTC
TRBD2 | NA | TRBJ2-3 | TRBV29-1 | CSVDRGLPTDTQYF | TGCAGCGTTGATAGGGGACTACCCACAGATACGCAGTATTTT
TRBD1 | NA | TRBJ1-4 | TRBV10-3 | CAIQGGQNEKLFF | TGTGCCATCCAAGGGGGCCAGAATGAAAAACTGTTTTTT
NA | NA | TRBJ1-6 | TRBV5-1 | CASSREDNSPLHF | TGCGCCAGCTCCCGGGAGGATAATTCACCCCTCCACTTT
TRBD1 | NA | TRBJ1-5 | TRBV6-6 | CASSHHDREDQPQHF | TGTGCCAGCAGCCACCACGACAGGGAGGATCAGCCCCAGCATTTT
TRBD1 | NA | TRBJ1-1 | TRBV2 | CASSSRQGVAEAFF | TGTGCCAGCTCATCTAGGCAGGGGGTGGCTGAAGCTTTCTTT
NA | NA | TRBJ2-5 | TRBV30 | CAWSPYSRGKTQYF | TGTGCCTGGAGTCCTTACTCTCGAGGAAAGACCCAGTACTTC
NA | NA | TRBJ2-7 | TRBV11-1 | CASSLGLTVSYEQYF | TGTGCCAGCAGCTTGGGTTTGACAGTCTCCTACGAGCAGTACTTC
NA | NA | TRBJ1-2 | TRBV6-5 | CASSPGFYGYTF | TGTGCCAGCAGCCCAGGATTTTATGGCTACACCTTC
NA | few | TRBJ1-1 | TRBV7-9 | CASSWDGNTEAFF | TGTGCCAGCAGCTGGGACGGGAACACTGAAGCTTTCTTT
NA | NA | TRBJ2-2 | TRBV30 | CASPPGPMTGELFF | TGTGCCTCGCCTCCGGGACCAATGACCGGGGAGCTGTTTTTT
NA | NA | TRBJ2-5 | TRBV5-1 | CASSLEVIQETQYF | TGCGCCAGCAGCTTGGAGGTTATTCAAGAGACCCAGTACTTC
NA | few | TRBJ2-7 | TRBV7-9 | CASSPARDATAQYF | TGTGCCAGCAGCCCGGCTCGGGACGCCACGGCGCAGTACTTC